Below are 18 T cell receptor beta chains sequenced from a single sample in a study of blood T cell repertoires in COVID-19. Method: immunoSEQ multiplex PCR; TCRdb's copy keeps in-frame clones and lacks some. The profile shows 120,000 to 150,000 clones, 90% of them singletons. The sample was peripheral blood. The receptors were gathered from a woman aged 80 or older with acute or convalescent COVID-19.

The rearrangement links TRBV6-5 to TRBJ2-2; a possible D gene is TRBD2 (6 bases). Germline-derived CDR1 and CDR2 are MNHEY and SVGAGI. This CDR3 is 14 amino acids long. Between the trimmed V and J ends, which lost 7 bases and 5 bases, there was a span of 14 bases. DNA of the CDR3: TGTGCCAGCACCCCGACTAGTATTACCGGGGAGCTGTTTTTT. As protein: CASTPTSITGELFF.

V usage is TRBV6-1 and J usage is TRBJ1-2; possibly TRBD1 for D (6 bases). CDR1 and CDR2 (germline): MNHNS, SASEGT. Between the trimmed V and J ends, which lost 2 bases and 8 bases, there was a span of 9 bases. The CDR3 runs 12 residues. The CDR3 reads CASSESGVGYTF. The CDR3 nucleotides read TGTGCCAGCAGTGAATCAGGGGTCGGCTACACCTTC.

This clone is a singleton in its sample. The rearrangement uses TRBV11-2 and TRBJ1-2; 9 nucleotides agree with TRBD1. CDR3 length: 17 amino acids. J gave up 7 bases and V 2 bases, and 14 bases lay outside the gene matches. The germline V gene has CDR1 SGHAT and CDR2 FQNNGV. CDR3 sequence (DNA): TGTGCCAGCAGCTTATTCCTAGCCGGGACAGGGAATGGTGGCTACACCTTC. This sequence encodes CASSLFLAGTGNGGYTF. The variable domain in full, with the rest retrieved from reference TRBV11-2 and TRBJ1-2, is EAGVAQSPRYKIIEKRQSVAFWCNPISGHATLYWYQQILGQGPKLLIQFQNNGVVDDSQLPKDRFSAERLKGVDSTLKIQPAKLEDSAVYLCASSLFLAGTGNGGYTFGSGTRLTVV.

DNA of the CDR3: TGCGCCAGCAGCCAAGGGTGGACAGGGGGCGCAAACTATGGCTACACCTTC. This sequence encodes CASSQGWTGGANYGYTF. The rearrangement uses TRBV4-3 and TRBJ1-2, with 11 bases aligning to TRBD1. The CDR3 has 17 amino acids. Germline V gene sequence: CDR1 LGHNA, CDR2 YSLEER. With V trimmed by 1 base and J by 2 bases, 6 bases remained unmatched.

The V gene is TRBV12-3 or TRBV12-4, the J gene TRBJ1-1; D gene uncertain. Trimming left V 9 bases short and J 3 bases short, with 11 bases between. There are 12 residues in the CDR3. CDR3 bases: TGTGCCAGTTCAGCGGCCTACACTGAAGCTTTCTTT. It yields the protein CASSAAYTEAFF.

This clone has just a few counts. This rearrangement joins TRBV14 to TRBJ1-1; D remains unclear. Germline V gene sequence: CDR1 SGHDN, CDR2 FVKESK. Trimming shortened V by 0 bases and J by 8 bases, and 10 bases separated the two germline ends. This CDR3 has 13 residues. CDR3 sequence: CASSQDFRREAFF. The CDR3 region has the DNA TGTGCCAGCAGCCAAGATTTTAGGAGAGAAGCTTTCTTT.

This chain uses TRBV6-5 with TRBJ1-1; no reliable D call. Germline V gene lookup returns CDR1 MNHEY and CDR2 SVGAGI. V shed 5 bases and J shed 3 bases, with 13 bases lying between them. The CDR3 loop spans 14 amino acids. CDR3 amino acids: CASSLDSGDTEAFF. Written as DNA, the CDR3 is TGTGCCAGCAGTCTTGATTCCGGTGACACTGAAGCTTTCTTT.

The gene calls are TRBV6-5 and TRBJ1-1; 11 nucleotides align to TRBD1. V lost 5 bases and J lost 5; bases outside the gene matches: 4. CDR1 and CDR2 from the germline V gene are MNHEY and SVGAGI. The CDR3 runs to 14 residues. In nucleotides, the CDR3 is TGTGCCAGCAGTAAGGGACAGGGGGGAACTGAAGCTTTCTTT. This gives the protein CASSKGQGGTEAFF.

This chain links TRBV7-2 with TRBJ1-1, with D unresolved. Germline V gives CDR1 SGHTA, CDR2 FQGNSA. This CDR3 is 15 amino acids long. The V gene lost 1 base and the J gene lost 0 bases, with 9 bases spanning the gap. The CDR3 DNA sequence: TGTGCCAGCAGCTTAGTAGGCGGCTTGAACACTGAAGCTTTCTTT. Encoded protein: CASSLVGGLNTEAFF.

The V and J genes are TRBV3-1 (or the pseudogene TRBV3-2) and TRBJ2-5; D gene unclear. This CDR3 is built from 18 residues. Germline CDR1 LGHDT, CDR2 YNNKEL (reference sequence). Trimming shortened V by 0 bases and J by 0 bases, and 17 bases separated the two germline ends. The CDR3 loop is CASSQDYFRVRYQETQYF. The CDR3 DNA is TGTGCCAGCAGCCAAGATTATTTCCGGGTTAGGTACCAAGAGACCCAGTACTTC.

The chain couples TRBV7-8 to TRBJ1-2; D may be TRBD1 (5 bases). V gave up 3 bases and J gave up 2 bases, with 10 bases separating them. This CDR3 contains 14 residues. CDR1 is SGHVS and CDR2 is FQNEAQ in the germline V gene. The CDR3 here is CASSFGGRNYGYTF. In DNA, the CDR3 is TGTGCCAGCAGCTTTGGGGGGAGGAACTATGGCTACACCTTC. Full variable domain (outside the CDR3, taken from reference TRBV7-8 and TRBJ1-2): GAGVSQSPRYKVAKRGQDVALRCDPISGHVSLFWYQQALGQGPEFLTYFQNEAQLDKSGLPSDRFFAERPEGSVSTLKIQRTQQEDSAVYLCASSFGGRNYGYTFGSGTRLTVV.

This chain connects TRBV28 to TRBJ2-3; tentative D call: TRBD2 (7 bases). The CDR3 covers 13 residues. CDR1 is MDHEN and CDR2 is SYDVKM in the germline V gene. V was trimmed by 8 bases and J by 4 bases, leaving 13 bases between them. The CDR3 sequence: CASEGGGPDTQYF. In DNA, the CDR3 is TGTGCCAGCGAGGGAGGGGGGCCAGATACGCAGTATTTT.

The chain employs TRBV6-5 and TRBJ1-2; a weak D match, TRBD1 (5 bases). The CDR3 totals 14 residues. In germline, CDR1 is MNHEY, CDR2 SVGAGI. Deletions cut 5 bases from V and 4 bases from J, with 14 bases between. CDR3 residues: CASSRDGRSYGYTF. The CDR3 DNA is TGTGCCAGCAGTAGGGACGGGAGGAGCTATGGCTACACCTTC.

The CDR3 loop reads CASSPQRGSYEQYF. DNA for the CDR3: TGTGCCAGCAGCCCCCAGCGGGGTTCCTACGAGCAGTACTTC. The gene calls are TRBV4-2 and TRBJ2-7, with 7 bases identical to TRBD2. Germline V gene data show CDR1 as LGHNA and CDR2 as YNFKEQ. Trimming removed 4 bases from V and 1 base from J; junction bases left unmatched: 4. This CDR3 region has 14 residues.

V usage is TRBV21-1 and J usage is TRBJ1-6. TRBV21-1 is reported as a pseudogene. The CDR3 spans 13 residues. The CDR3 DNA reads TGTGCCAGCAGCAAAGTACGGTCCCCTGGTTGTGACTTT. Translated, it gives CASSKVRSPGCDF.

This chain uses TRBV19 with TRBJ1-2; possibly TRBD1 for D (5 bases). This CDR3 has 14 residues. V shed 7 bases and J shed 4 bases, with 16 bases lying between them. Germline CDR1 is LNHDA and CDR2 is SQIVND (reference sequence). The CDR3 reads CASTQPGTAYGYTF. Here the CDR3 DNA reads TGTGCCAGTACGCAGCCCGGGACTGCCTATGGCTACACCTTC.

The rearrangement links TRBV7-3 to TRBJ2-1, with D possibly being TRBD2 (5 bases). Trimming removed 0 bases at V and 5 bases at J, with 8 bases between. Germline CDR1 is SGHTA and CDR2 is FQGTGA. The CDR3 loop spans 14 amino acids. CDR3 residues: CASSLTGKNNEQFF. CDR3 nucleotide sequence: TGTGCCAGCAGCTTAACCGGGAAAAACAATGAGCAGTTCTTC.

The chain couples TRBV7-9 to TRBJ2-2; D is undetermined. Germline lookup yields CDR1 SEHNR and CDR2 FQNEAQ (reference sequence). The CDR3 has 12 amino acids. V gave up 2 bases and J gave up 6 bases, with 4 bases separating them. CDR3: CASSLTSGELFF. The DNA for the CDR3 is TGTGCCAGCAGCTTAACATCCGGGGAGCTGTTTTTT.